This TCR beta chain was found in a study of cytomegalovirus exposure and HLA in healthy donors (dated by TCRdb to about 2017). About the study as a whole: An earlier analysis of several hundred of the donors reported more than 250 Gb of sequence data and some 100 million unique TCR beta sequences from roughly 200 million T cells. An early release that covered approximately 600 HLA-typed donors contained approximately 300 gigabases of sequencing data and 85 million to 100 million unique TCR sequences. In the later analysis, no new phenotypic data were used to find candidate immune exposures; instead, reliance was placed on TCR beta sequences and their occurrence across donors. All discovery cohort repertoires had been generated on a single sequencing platform. Donor age, sex, ethnicity and CMV serostatus were compiled alongside the repertoire data. The study used immunosequencing to profile the T cell repertoires of approximately 650 subjects and linked those repertoires to cytomegalovirus serostatus. In a later analysis, previously published TCR beta repertoires from more than 500 donors were re-analyzed and high-resolution HLA genotyping was added so that TCR occurrence patterns could be studied. The genetic ancestry cluster associated with self-reported Caucasian donors included 70% to 85% of the roughly 400 genotyped donors. High-throughput TCR immunosequencing, statistical association of individual TCRs with disease status, and machine learning were combined to predict cytomegalovirus infection status. In an earlier analysis of about 590 of the donors, high-throughput TCR beta sequencing was used to judge whether each TCR beta V gene segment behaved as functional or pseudogenic. HLA typing covered class I and class II loci at four-digit resolution. On average, around 230,000 unique TCR beta nucleotide sequences were sequenced per donor among some 420 genotyped donors of the cohort, with roughly 18% of those sequences being non-productive. The number of donors typed differed by locus, with about 620-630 for A, B, C, DRB1 and DQB1, around 560 for DQA1, approximately 570 for DPA1, and approximately 470 for DPB1. Along with the 666-subject first cohort, a separate validation cohort of approximately 110 different subjects was used. A few DR-DQ haplotypes were handled as single units for association and clustering because linkage in the cohort was strong. The aim of the study was to test whether cataloging public T cell receptors could identify signatures of past pathogen exposure. In a later genetic analysis, genome-wide SNP genotypes for about three fifths of the 666 donors were used, and that subset was treated as a discovery cohort. The paper's findings and limits, for the study overall: According to the authors, the approach could potentially be generalized to other disease states and immunological phenotypes. Assigning TCR associations to individual alleles was difficult when HLA alleles, especially DR and DQ, strongly co-occurred. Because some donors lacked HLA typing at each locus, the association tests relied only on the typed subset. At a false discovery rate of 0.05, a later analysis linked fewer than 20,000 TCR beta sequences to specific HLA alleles. This cohort had only TCR beta chains sequenced, and the lack of alpha or paired-chain data limited which features could be detected. In a later analysis, TCR association rates were found to vary across HLA loci, with the most associated TCRs seen for DRB1 alleles and the fewest for HLA-C alleles. Linkage disequilibrium might explain the correlated functional status among segregating V segments, but an unknown experimental factor could not be excluded. A later analysis found that HLA-associated TCR beta chains were more clonally expanded and had lower generation probabilities than equally common non-associated chains. Some IMGT-functional V segments, including TRBV6-2 and TRBV6-3, could not be told apart with the 87-base-pair reads, so those segments were excluded. Most CMV-associated TCR beta chains appeared to be HLA-restricted in a later analysis, and the HLA associations seemed to be driven largely by CMV exposure. An earlier analysis of 587 of the donors showed that most TCR beta V segments appeared in productive rearrangements either about 87% or about 30% of the time, which broadly matched IMGT annotations. A further reported finding was that TCR beta sequences accurately predicted the HLA-A and HLA-B alleles for most subjects in the first cohort. In a later genetic analysis, fewer N-insertions in productive TCRs were reported among donors in an Asian-associated ancestry cluster than the approximately 670-donor mean. While some public TCRs were present in many individuals, most TCR sequences turned up only very rarely across donors. V-gene and J-gene trimming of TCR beta chains was associated with a missense DCLRE1C variant in a later genetic analysis, and the association was replicated in an independent cohort. The study gave a list of more than 150 TCR beta chains associated with cytomegalovirus. Cytomegalovirus status was reported to be diagnosed by the classifier with high specificity and sensitivity in both the original and validation cohorts. The presence/absence analyses assumed that sequencing depth was roughly uniform across donors, and that assumption may not be true. A cluster of highly shared sequence variants was judged likely to represent a technical artifact of the sequencing pipeline. CMV serostatus was the only immune exposure information available for the cohort. Because counts were too low, seventeen rarely observed V segments, including chromosome 9 orphons, were left out of the earlier analysis of 587 of the donors. In vitro tests confirmed that a few of the cytomegalovirus-associated TCR beta chains recognize cytomegalovirus antigens. Several of the top co-occurrence clusters appeared to be linked to parvovirus B19, influenza, CMV and Epstein-Barr virus, according to a later analysis.

Receptor amplification or capture employed the immunoSEQ multiplex PCR assay. For the multiplex PCR, a mixture combining 60 forward primers for TCR Vbeta segments and 13 reverse primers for TCR Jbeta segments was used. A multiplex PCR assay on genomic DNA amplified the CDR3 region of rearranged TCR beta genes. Amplified TCR beta libraries were sequenced as 87-base-pair reads on the Illumina HiSeq System. The study's processing was this. A later analysis tallied around 80 million unique TCR beta chains across the approximately 670 repertoires, and approximately 12 million of those chains were shared by two or more donors. Raw reads were error-corrected and collapsed into unique sequences by a nearest-neighbor algorithm in which closely related sequences were merged to remove PCR and sequencing errors. V, D and J gene segments were assigned by aligning CDR3 sequences to IMGT reference sequences. Each retained sequence needed at least a six-nucleotide match to both a V gene segment and a J gene segment. Rearrangements were called productive when the CDR3 lacked stop codons and stayed in frame with V and J; all others were non-productive. CDR3 was defined by IMGT convention, running from the second conserved V-encoded cysteine to the conserved J-encoded phenylalanine. The earlier analysis of about 610 of the donors excluded sequences that lacked an unambiguous match to a single V gene segment. An earlier analysis of almost 600 of the donors classified V segments as functional when productive rearrangements were above 56.7% and as segregating when the standard deviation between donors was above 5%. A statistical classification framework was built for diagnosing cytomegalovirus status from the catalog of TCR beta chain sequences. V and J gene assignment, in a later analysis, came from comparing TCR nucleotide sequences with IMGT/GENE-DB human TR gene sequences. A later analysis assigned CDR3 sequences and most-parsimonious VDJ recombination scenarios with the TCRdist pipeline. In a later analysis, each TCR beta chain was defined by its CDR3 amino acid sequence together with its V-gene family, and reads without a unique V-gene family were excluded. In a later analysis, 450 to 600 highly shared, low-generation-probability nucleotide sequences were removed to address suspected cross-contamination and a sequencing artifact. For each public chain, a later analysis derived a clonal expansion index from normalized ranks of inferred template counts within each repertoire. In a later analysis, generation probabilities were computed using a VDJ recombination model fitted to out-of-frame rearrangements, and the results were checked against IGoR. Hypergeometric tests were used in a later analysis to score TCR-TCR, TCR-HLA and TCR-CMV co-occurrence, with a repertoire-size bias correction applied to the TCR pairs. A later analysis estimated false discovery rates by permuting HLA or CMV assignments 20 times. A later analysis grouped co-occurring TCRs with DBSCAN, adding TCRdist sequence similarity when clustering within HLA-allele-positive subsets. For co-occurrence clustering, repertoires with fewer than 30,000 or more than 120,000 public chains were excluded, along with roughly 5 repertoires with anomalous nucleotide sharing. Here the immuneACCESS table is served through TCRdb, limited to in-frame sequences with V and J called. Missing clones are a known gap in these copies; in checked studies unresolved V genes cover under half, and the rest lacks a known reason. The DNA gave D and trimming, while V, J and clone size come from that table. Within this sample are approximately 79,000 clones, with 60% to 85% of them counted one time only. Less than 6% of the sample is in the top ten clones.

V has 6 bases trimmed and J has 6 bases trimmed; junction bases matching no gene number 4. CDR3 length: 14 amino acids, cysteine to phenylalanine. The entry retains the CDR3 DNA only, 42 bases that are in frame from base 1. CDR1 is given as ENHRY and CDR2 as SYGVKD, both from the germline V gene. The cohort consisted of 600 or so healthy bone marrow donors. All cohort members were sampled while nominally healthy, although unrecorded immune exposures were likely present. The donor was CMV seropositive and belonged to the group of over 250 seropositive cohort members. A peripheral blood sample was collected from each donor, and TCR beta sequencing was performed on peripheral blood mononuclear cells. Genomic DNA was extracted from the blood cell samples with the Qiagen DNeasy Blood Extraction Kit. Only one count was recorded for this clone. The antigen it recognizes is unknown. No base quality information exists; no much larger clone differs at one position.

Recombination joined TRBV10-3 with TRBJ1-5; 11 central nucleotides agree with TRBD1. The sequence derives from a male donor in good health and CMV-seropositive. Sequenced input: PBMCs. The sequenced DNA is TGTGCCATCAGCGACGGACAGGGGGCTCAGCCCCAGCATTTT. It specifies CAISDGQGAQPQHF.